One and the same sample provided the 16 T cell receptor beta chains below, sequenced in a study of blood T cell repertoires in COVID-19. The assay was immunoSEQ multiplex PCR, and TCRdb's table has in-frame clones only and misses some. The table lists roughly 250,000 clones, 81% of them singletons. Input material: peripheral blood. The receptor set was obtained from a woman aged 55-69 years with active or convalescent COVID-19.

This chain connects TRBV27 to TRBJ1-5; weak D call: TRBD1 (5 bases). V was trimmed by 4 bases and J by 7 bases, leaving 11 bases between them. This CDR3 spans 13 amino acids. Germline V CDR1 and CDR2: MNHEY, SMNVEV (reference sequence). The CDR3 coding sequence is TGTGCCAGCAGTTCCGGGGGAAGACAGCCCCAGCATTTT. Translating gives CASSSGGRQPQHF.

The genes are TRBV2 and TRBJ2-1, with 13 positions matching TRBD2. The germline gives CDR1 SNHLY, CDR2 FYNNEI. The junction had 7 bases not matched to a gene; V was cut back by 5 bases and J by 9 bases. The CDR3 is 15 amino acids. This CDR3 reads CASSPTSGGNGEQFF. The CDR3, as DNA: TGTGCCAGCAGTCCGACTAGCGGGGGGAATGGTGAGCAGTTCTTC.

This clone was counted only a few times. The chain combines TRBV4-3 with TRBJ1-2; 8 nucleotides agree with TRBD1. Trimming at V came to 1 base and at J to 7 bases, leaving 8 bases not matched to a gene. This CDR3 region has 15 residues. From germline, CDR1 is LGHNA and CDR2 YSLEER. Written as DNA, the CDR3 is TGCGCCAGCAGCCAAGGGGGACAGGCCTACTCTGGCTACACCTTC. Translating gives CASSQGGQAYSGYTF.

CDR3 amino acids: CASSPWGQVGDQPQHF. CDR3 nucleotide sequence: TGTGCCAGCAGCCCGTGGGGACAGGTCGGGGATCAGCCCCAGCATTTT. The V gene is TRBV3-1 (or the pseudogene TRBV3-2), the J gene TRBJ1-5; 8 bases fit TRBD1. CDR1 is LGHDT, CDR2 YNNKEL, per germline (reference sequence). The CDR3 has 16 residues. The J segment lost 5 bases and the V segment lost 4 bases, leaving 10 bases of the junction unmatched.

A remark on this clone: The junction departs from the called germline gene at one end, perhaps through a read error. The chain is built from TRBV7-7 and TRBJ2-5, with 15 bases aligning to TRBD2. The CDR3 has 16 residues. Germline CDR1 reads SSHAT; CDR2 reads FNYEAQ (reference sequence). The CDR3 sequence: CASSSRTSGGGETQYF. The CDR3 bases are TGTGCTAGCAGCTCCCGGACTAGCGGGGGGGGCGAGACCCAGTACTTC.

This rearrangement joins TRBV7-2 to TRBJ2-7; weak D call: TRBD2 (7 bases). CDR1 and CDR2 from the germline V gene are SGHTA and FQGNSA. There are 16 residues in the CDR3. V was cut by 1 base and J by 3 bases, with 16 bases left in between. In nucleotides, the CDR3 is TGTGCCAGCAGCTTAGGGCCCGGGGGGCGCGTCTACGAGCAGTACTTC. Translated: CASSLGPGGRVYEQYF. The complete variable domain, with remaining parts taken from reference TRBV7-2 and TRBJ2-7, reads GAGVSQSPSNKVTEKGKDVELRCDPISGHTALYWYRQSLGQGLEFLIYFQGNSAPDKSGLPSDRFSAERTGGSVSTLTIQRTQQEDSAVYLCASSLGPGGRVYEQYFGPGTRLTVT.

This chain links TRBV7-3 with TRBJ2-1, with TRBD2 identical over 13 bases. The CDR3 has 17 residues. Germline assignment: CDR1 SGHTA and CDR2 FQGTGA. J was trimmed by 7 bases and V by 2 bases; bases with no gene match: 8. CDR3 nucleotides: TGTGCCAGCAGCTTATATGCCGGGACTAGCGGGGAGAATGAGCAGTTCTTC. Residues: CASSLYAGTSGENEQFF.

This sequence joins TRBV6-6 and TRBJ2-7, with 7 bases lining up with TRBD2. J was trimmed by 5 bases and V by 7 bases; bases with no gene match: 11. The length of the CDR3 is 14 residues. The germline V gene encodes CDR1 MNHNY and CDR2 SVGAGI (reference sequence). DNA for the CDR3: TGTGCCAGCACCCCGGGAGGCCGGCCTAACGAGCAGTACTTC. It encodes CASTPGGRPNEQYF.

This rearrangement joins TRBV30 to TRBJ1-3; D call uncertain. The length of the CDR3 is 13 residues. The V end was cut by 4 bases, the J end by 3 bases, with 10 bases between. Germline V lookup: CDR1 GTSNPN, CDR2 SVGIG (reference sequence). The CDR3 reads CAWTSASGNTIYF. DNA of the CDR3: TGTGCCTGGACTTCCGCGAGTGGAAACACCATATATTTT.

The V call is TRBV5-4, the J call TRBJ1-2; no clear D. Germline V lookup: CDR1 SGHNT, CDR2 YYREEE (reference sequence). The CDR3 totals 13 residues. The V and J ends lost 0 bases and 6 bases respectively, with 9 bases between them. As DNA, the CDR3 is TGTGCCAGCAGCTTGGAATCCGGGGATGGCTACACCTTC. It specifies CASSLESGDGYTF.

The chain recombines TRBV7-2 with TRBJ1-2; weak D call: TRBD1 (5 bases). This CDR3 has 14 residues. Germline V gene lookup returns CDR1 SGHTA and CDR2 FQGNSA. The V gene lost 0 bases and the J gene lost 3 bases, with 8 bases spanning the gap. The CDR3 loop is CASSLARVDYGYTF. Here the CDR3 DNA reads TGTGCCAGCAGCTTAGCCAGGGTGGACTATGGCTACACCTTC.

This chain uses TRBV27 with TRBJ1-2, with D possibly TRBD1 on 6 matching bases. CDR3 length: 15 amino acids. V was pared by 5 bases and J by 2 bases, with 15 bases between. CDR1 is MNHEY, CDR2 SMNVEV, per germline (reference sequence). CDR3: CASSLGGPANYGYTF. The CDR3 DNA follows: TGTGCCAGCAGTCTAGGGGGACCGGCCAACTATGGCTACACCTTC.

CDR3 in amino acids: CASSQDKGGGVRHNYGYTF. CDR3 DNA: TGCGCCAGCAGCCAAGATAAGGGGGGGGGTGTACGCCATAACTATGGCTACACCTTC. The V gene is TRBV4-3, the J gene TRBJ1-2; a weak D match, TRBD1 (6 bases). Trimming removed 0 bases at V and 1 base at J, with 21 bases between. This CDR3 spans 19 amino acids. The V gene's germline CDR1 is LGHNA and CDR2 YSLEER.

The rearrangement joins TRBV5-1 to TRBJ1-4; the D is unclear. Germline CDR1 is SGHRS and CDR2 is YFSETQ. The V and J ends lost 3 bases and 1 base respectively, with 4 bases between them. This CDR3 contains 13 residues. CDR3 protein: CASSSLTNEKLFF. CDR3 DNA: TGCGCCAGCAGCTCCCTAACTAATGAAAAACTGTTTTTT.

The CDR3 nucleotides are TGTGCCTGGAGGGGCCCCTATGGCTACACCTTC. Translated: CAWRGPYGYTF. This rearrangement joins TRBV30 to TRBJ1-2; no reliable D call. The germline V gene encodes CDR1 GTSNPN and CDR2 SVGIG (reference sequence). This CDR3 has 11 residues. Deletions cut 3 bases from V and 4 bases from J, with 6 bases between.

This sequence joins TRBV18 and TRBJ2-5, with D uncertain. From germline, CDR1 is KGHSH and CDR2 LQKENI. The CDR3 runs to 13 residues. Trimming left V 0 bases short and J 5 bases short, with 7 bases between. CDR3 bases: TGTGCCAGCTCACCACCGAACTTTGAGACCCAGTACTTC. Protein sequence: CASSPPNFETQYF.